This T cell receptor (beta chain) is drawn from a study of T cell responses to AZD1222 COVID-19 vaccine. The length of the CDR3 is 13 residues. V lost 2 bases and J 5 bases, leaving 6 bases between the germline ends. Using immunoSEQ multiplex PCR, the repertoire was profiled, and TCRdb retains in-frame clones only, with some absent. This table holds about 140,000 clones, 85% to 95% found once. Concerning this clone: Other nucleotide sequences from this sample produce the same CDR3.

This sequence was found in an adult in good health. Specimen: peripheral blood, collected on day 0 of AZD1222 vaccination. V is TRBV12-3 or TRBV12-4 and J is TRBJ1-4; D gene unclear. In DNA form, the CDR3 reads TGTGCCAGCAGTTTATCCGGGAATGAAAAACTGTTTTTT. Protein product: CASSLSGNEKLFF.